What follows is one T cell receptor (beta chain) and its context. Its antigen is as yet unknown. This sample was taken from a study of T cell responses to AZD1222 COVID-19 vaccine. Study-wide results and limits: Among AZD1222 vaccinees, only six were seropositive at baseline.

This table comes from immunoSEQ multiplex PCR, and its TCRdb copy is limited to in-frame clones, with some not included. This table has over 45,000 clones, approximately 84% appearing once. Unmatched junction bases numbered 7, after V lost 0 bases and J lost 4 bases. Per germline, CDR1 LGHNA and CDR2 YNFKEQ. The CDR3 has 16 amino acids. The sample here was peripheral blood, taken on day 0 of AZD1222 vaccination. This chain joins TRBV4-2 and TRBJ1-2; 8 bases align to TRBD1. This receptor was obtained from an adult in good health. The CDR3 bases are TGTGCCAGCAGCCAAGAGGCGACAGGGGCTGTCTATGGCTACACCTTC. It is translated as CASSQEATGAVYGYTF.